A single sample is the source of the 20 T cell receptor beta chains below, sequenced in a study of T cell responses to AZD1222 COVID-19 vaccine (dated by TCRdb to the early 2020s). Library preparation used the immunoSEQ multiplex PCR assay. Held by TCRdb, this immuneACCESS table contains in-frame sequences only and omits some clones. Under half of the omission traces to an unresolved V gene where checked; the cause of the rest is unknown. Counted in this sample were over 100,000 clones; 70% to 90% of them appeared once. In total, the top ten clones hold around 20% of the sample. What the time point label conveys for this sample: baseline before first vaccination. The sequences come from peripheral blood, collected on day 0 of AZD1222 vaccination. Receptors originate from an adult in good health.

In the case of this clone: Lacking the conserved final phenylalanine or tryptophan, this CDR3 likely reflects a read error. This chain uses TRBV6-5 with TRBJ1-6, with unresolved D. The germline gives CDR1 MNHEY, CDR2 SVGAGI. Trimming left V 6 bases short and J 3 bases short, with 12 bases between. The CDR3 extends over 15 amino acids. The CDR3 is CASRSGRSYNSPLHL. CDR3 coding DNA: TGTGCCAGCAGATCTGGACGGAGCTATAATTCACCCCTCCACCTT.

The V and J genes are TRBV12-3 or TRBV12-4 and TRBJ2-5, with D uncertain. The CDR3 has 12 residues. V shed 4 bases and J shed 5 bases, with 8 bases lying between them. CDR3 amino acids: CASSSDGETQYF. DNA of the CDR3: TGTGCCAGCAGTTCCGACGGTGAGACCCAGTACTTC.

About this clone: A junction boundary mismatches the germline segment, possibly from a read error. The V gene is TRBV7-7, the J gene TRBJ2-5; D is uncertain. The CDR3 length is 13 residues. Germline CDR1 is SSHAT and CDR2 is FNYEAQ (reference sequence). CDR3 residues: CASSLWGQETQYF. DNA of the CDR3: TGTGCTAGCAGCTTATGGGGTCAAGAGACCCAGTACTTC.

The chain is built from TRBV5-1 and TRBJ1-3, with TRBD1 as a possible D gene (6 bases). This CDR3 has 14 residues. Trimming removed 5 bases at V and 1 base at J, with 10 bases between. Germline V gene sequence: CDR1 SGHRS, CDR2 YFSETQ. CDR3 sequence reads: CASRPDRSGNTIYF. The DNA of the CDR3 is TGCGCCAGCAGGCCAGACAGGTCTGGAAACACCATATATTTT.

About this clone: The conserved phenylalanine or tryptophan normally closing the CDR3 is absent here, so this likely arose from a read error. The chain is built from TRBV5-6 and TRBJ1-6; 10 bases line up with TRBD1. The CDR3 covers 16 residues. Trimming cost V 2 bases and J 10 bases; bases outside gene matches: 9. Germline V lookup: CDR1 SGHDT, CDR2 YYEEEE. CDR3 sequence (DNA): TGTGCCAGCAGCTTCGGACGGACAGGGGGTGGATCACCCCTCCACCTT. It yields the protein CASSFGRTGGGSPLHL.

V is TRBV19 and J is TRBJ2-5; TRBD1 matches 9 bases. The CDR3 sequence is 14 residues long. V trimming: 6 bases; J trimming: 7 bases; junction bases outside the gene matches: 9. CDR1 is LNHDA and CDR2 is SQIVND in the germline V gene (reference sequence). The CDR3 sequence is CASSTRQGVGTQYF. DNA for the CDR3: TGTGCCAGTAGCACTCGACAGGGGGTGGGGACCCAGTACTTC.

This clone was seen only once. The chain links TRBV9 to TRBJ2-6, with a tentative D call TRBD1 (5 bases). V lost 9 bases to trimming and J lost 0 bases, with 10 bases between them. Germline values: CDR1 SGDLS, CDR2 YYNGEE. CDR3 length: 14 amino acids. In nucleotides, the CDR3 is TGTGCCAACGGACACTCCTCTGGGGCCAACGTCCTGACTTTC. It yields the protein CANGHSSGANVLTF. Full variable domain (outside the CDR3, taken from reference TRBV9 and TRBJ2-6): DSGVTQTPKHLITATGQRVTLRCSPRSGDLSVYWYQQSLDQGLQFLIQYYNGEERAKGNILERFSAQQFPDLHSELNLSSLELGDSALYFCANGHSSGANVLTFGAGSRLTVL.

This chain joins TRBV12-3 or TRBV12-4 and TRBJ2-1; D unresolved. Deletions cut 4 bases from V and 11 bases from J, with 12 bases between. The CDR3 runs to 12 residues. The CDR3 loop reads CASSSRRGKQFF. The DNA for the CDR3 is TGTGCCAGCAGTTCCCGTCGTGGTAAGCAGTTCTTC.

This sequence joins TRBV9 and TRBJ1-6; D perhaps matches TRBD1 (5 bases). This CDR3 comprises 15 residues. V was trimmed by 1 base and J by 9 bases, leaving 14 bases between them. Germline CDR1 is SGDLS and CDR2 is YYNGEE. CDR3 in amino acids: CASSVRGREGSPLHF. The CDR3 nucleotides read TGTGCCAGCAGCGTAAGGGGCAGGGAGGGTTCACCCCTCCACTTT.

The chain combines TRBV7-3 with TRBJ2-7, with TRBD2 as a possible D gene (6 bases). Trimming shortened V by 5 bases and J by 2 bases, and 10 bases separated the two germline ends. CDR3 length equals 13 residues. In germline, CDR1 is SGHTA, CDR2 FQGTGA. The CDR3 nucleotides are TGTGCCAGCAGCCCAGCGGGCCCCTACGAGCAGTACTTC. This gives the protein CASSPAGPYEQYF. The entire variable domain, with the rest obtained from reference TRBV7-3 and TRBJ2-7, is as follows: GAGVSQTPSNKVTEKGKYVELRCDPISGHTALYWYRQSLGQGPEFLIYFQGTGAADDSGLPNDRFFAVRPEGSVSTLKIQRTERGDSAVYLCASSPAGPYEQYFGPGTRLTVT.

This clone was seen a handful of times. This sequence joins TRBV9 and TRBJ1-3; no clear D gene. CDR1 is SGDLS and CDR2 is YYNGEE in the germline V gene. This CDR3 spans 16 amino acids. V was shortened by 4 bases and J by 2 bases, with 16 bases between the two germline ends. The CDR3 bases are TGTGCCAGCAGCCCGGCTTTGGGAGGTGCTGGAAACACCATATATTTT. This gives the protein CASSPALGGAGNTIYF.

This chain joins TRBV19 and TRBJ2-5, with 11 bases fitting TRBD2. In germline, CDR1 is LNHDA, CDR2 SQIVND (reference sequence). V was clipped by 3 bases and J by 4 bases; unmatched bases: 1. This CDR3 has 14 residues. CDR3 region: CASSILAGGETQYF. The CDR3 DNA reads TGTGCCAGTAGTATCCTAGCGGGGGGAGAGACCCAGTACTTC.

The rearrangement joins TRBV27 to TRBJ2-7; 10 bases are a match to TRBD1. Trimming removed 6 bases from V and 6 bases from J; junction bases left unmatched: 11. The germline gives CDR1 MNHEY, CDR2 SMNVEV (reference sequence). The CDR3 is 15 amino acids. CDR3 sequence reads: CASSSLTGGPLEQYF. The CDR3 nucleotides are TGTGCCAGCAGCTCTTTGACAGGGGGCCCCCTCGAGCAGTACTTC.

The sample holds a few counts of this clone. The genes are TRBV20-1 and TRBJ2-2; D might be TRBD2 (5 bases). This CDR3 has 16 residues. CDR1 and CDR2 (germline): DFQATT, SNEGSKA (reference sequence). Between the trimmed V and J ends, which lost 3 bases and 4 bases, there was a span of 18 bases. CDR3 amino acids: CSASGPGPSPTGELFF. The CDR3 DNA reads TGCAGTGCTAGTGGTCCGGGTCCTAGCCCCACCGGGGAGCTGTTTTTT.

As to this clone: Its ends do not fully match the called genes, so a read error is possible. This rearrangement joins TRBV10-3 to TRBJ1-2, with D possibly being TRBD1 (5 bases). Germline lookup yields CDR1 ENHRY and CDR2 SYGVKD. This CDR3 contains 11 residues. CDR3 DNA: TGTGCCATCAGTGAGTTCGGGGCTTTCGCCTTC. The encoded protein is CAISEFGAFAF.

The CDR3 spells CATIGQGNQPQHF. The CDR3 DNA reads TGTGCCACCATCGGACAGGGCAATCAGCCCCAGCATTTT. The chain is built from TRBV6-5 and TRBJ1-5, with TRBD1 identical over 7 bases. Germline assignment: CDR1 MNHEY and CDR2 SVGAGI. CDR3 size: 13 residues. Trimming removed 10 bases from V and 2 bases from J; junction bases left unmatched: 5.

V is TRBV19 and J is TRBJ1-5, with a weak D call TRBD1 (6 bases). Trimming removed 5 bases at V and 7 bases at J, with 12 bases between. The V gene's germline CDR1 is LNHDA and CDR2 SQIVND (reference sequence). CDR3 length: 13 amino acids. The CDR3 sequence: CASSQQGRQPQHF. The CDR3 nucleotides read TGTGCCAGTAGTCAGCAGGGGCGACAGCCCCAGCATTTT.

This clone was observed a single time. CDR3 sequence reads: CASSEFARKETQYF. The CDR3 DNA is TGTGCCAGCAGTGAATTCGCCCGAAAAGAGACCCAGTACTTC. This sequence joins TRBV6-1 and TRBJ2-5; D uncertain. The CDR3 is 14 amino acids. The V gene lost 2 bases and the J gene lost 3 bases, with 10 bases spanning the gap. Germline V CDR1 and CDR2: MNHNS, SASEGT.

The chain combines TRBV19 with TRBJ1-5; no clear D gene. The CDR3 runs 16 residues. Trimming took off 7 bases at V and 4 bases at J, with 20 bases between the two ends. In germline, CDR1 is LNHDA, CDR2 SQIVND (reference sequence). The CDR3 here is CASTPTRGGGNQPQHF. In DNA form, the CDR3 reads TGTGCCAGTACCCCGACGCGGGGTGGTGGTAATCAGCCCCAGCATTTT.

The rearrangement links TRBV9 to TRBJ2-1; 7 nucleotides agree with TRBD1. Germline V gene sequence: CDR1 SGDLS, CDR2 YYNGEE. Trimming cost V 4 bases and J 8 bases; bases outside gene matches: 9. This CDR3 region has 14 residues. CDR3 DNA: TGTGCCAGCAGCTCTCAGACAGGGTACGATGAGCAGTTCTTC. Translation gives CASSSQTGYDEQFF.